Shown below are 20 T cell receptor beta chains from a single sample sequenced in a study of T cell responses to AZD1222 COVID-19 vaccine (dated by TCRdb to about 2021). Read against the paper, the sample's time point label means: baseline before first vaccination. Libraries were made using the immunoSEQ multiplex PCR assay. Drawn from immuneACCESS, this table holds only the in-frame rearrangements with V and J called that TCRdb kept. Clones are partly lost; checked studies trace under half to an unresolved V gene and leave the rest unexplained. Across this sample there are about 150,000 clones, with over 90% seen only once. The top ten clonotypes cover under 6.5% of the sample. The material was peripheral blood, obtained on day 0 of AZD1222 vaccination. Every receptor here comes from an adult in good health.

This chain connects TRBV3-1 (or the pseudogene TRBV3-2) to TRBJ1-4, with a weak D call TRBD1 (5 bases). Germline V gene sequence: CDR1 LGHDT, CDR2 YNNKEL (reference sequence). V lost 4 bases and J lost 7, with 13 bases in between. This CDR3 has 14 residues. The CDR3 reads CASSPGRGGEKLFF. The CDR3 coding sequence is TGTGCCAGCAGCCCCGGTCGGGGGGGTGAAAAACTGTTTTTT.

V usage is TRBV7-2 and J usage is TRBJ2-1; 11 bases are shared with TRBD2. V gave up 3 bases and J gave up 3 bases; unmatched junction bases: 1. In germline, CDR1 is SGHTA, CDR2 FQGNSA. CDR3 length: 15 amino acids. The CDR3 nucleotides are TGTGCCAGCAGCTTGGGACTAGCGGACTACAATGAGCAGTTCTTC. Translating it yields CASSLGLADYNEQFF.

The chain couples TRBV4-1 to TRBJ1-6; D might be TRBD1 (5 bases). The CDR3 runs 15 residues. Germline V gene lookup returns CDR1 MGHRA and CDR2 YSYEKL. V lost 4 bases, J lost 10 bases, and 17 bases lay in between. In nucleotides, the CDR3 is TGCGCCAGCAGCCCCAACGCGGGGGAGGGATCACCCCTCCACTTT. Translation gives CASSPNAGEGSPLHF.

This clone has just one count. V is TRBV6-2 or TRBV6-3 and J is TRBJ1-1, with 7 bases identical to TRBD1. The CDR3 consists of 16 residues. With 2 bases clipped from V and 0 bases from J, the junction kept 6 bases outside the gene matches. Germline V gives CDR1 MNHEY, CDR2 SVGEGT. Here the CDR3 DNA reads TGTGCCAGCAGTTACGCCGACAGGGTTTTGAACACTGAAGCTTTCTTT. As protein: CASSYADRVLNTEAFF.

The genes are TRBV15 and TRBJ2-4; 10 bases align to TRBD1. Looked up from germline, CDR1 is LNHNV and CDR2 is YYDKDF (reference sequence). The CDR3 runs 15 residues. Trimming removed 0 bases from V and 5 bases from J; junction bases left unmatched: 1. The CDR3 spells CATSREGQGQNIQYF. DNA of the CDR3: TGTGCCACCAGCAGAGAGGGACAGGGGCAAAACATTCAGTACTTC.

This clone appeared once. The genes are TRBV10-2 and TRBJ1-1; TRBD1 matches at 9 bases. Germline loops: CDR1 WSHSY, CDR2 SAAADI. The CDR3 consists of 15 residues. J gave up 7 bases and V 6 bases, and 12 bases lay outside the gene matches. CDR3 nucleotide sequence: TGCGCCAGCAGACCCGGGACAGGGTATTTGGGTGAAGCTTTCTTT. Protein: CASRPGTGYLGEAFF.

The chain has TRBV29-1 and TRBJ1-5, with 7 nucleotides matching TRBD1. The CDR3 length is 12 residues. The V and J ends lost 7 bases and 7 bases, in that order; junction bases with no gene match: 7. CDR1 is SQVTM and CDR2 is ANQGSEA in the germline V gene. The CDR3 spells CSARQGSQPQHF. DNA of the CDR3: TGCAGCGCGAGACAGGGAAGCCAGCCCCAGCATTTT.

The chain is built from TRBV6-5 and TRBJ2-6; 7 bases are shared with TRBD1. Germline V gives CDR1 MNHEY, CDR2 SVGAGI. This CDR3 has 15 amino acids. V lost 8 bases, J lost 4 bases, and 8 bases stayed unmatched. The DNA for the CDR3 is TGTGCCAGCCGTAGATCGGGACAGGGGGCCAACGTCCTGACTTTC. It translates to CASRRSGQGANVLTF.

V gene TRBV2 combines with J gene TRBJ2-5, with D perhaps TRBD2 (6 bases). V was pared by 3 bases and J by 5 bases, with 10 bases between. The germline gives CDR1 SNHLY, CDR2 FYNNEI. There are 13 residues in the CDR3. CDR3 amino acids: CASSESGRETQYF. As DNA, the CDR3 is TGTGCCAGCAGTGAGTCGGGGAGGGAGACCCAGTACTTC.

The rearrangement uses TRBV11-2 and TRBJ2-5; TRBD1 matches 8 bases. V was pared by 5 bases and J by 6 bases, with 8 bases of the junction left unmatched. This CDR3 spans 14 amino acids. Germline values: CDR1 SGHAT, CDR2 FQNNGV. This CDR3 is CASSPSDRGQTQYF. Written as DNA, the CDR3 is TGTGCCAGCAGCCCATCTGACAGGGGCCAGACCCAGTACTTC.

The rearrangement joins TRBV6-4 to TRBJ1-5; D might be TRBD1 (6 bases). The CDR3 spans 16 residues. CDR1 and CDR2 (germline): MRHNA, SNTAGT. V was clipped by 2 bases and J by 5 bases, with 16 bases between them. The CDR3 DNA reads TGTGCCAGCAGTGACCACCGGGGGGGCGAAGATCAGCCCCAGCATTTT. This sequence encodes CASSDHRGGEDQPQHF.

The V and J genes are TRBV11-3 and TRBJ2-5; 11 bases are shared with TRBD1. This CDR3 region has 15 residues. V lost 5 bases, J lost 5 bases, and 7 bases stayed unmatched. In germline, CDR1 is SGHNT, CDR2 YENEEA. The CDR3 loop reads CASSRRTGGDETQYF. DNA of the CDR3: TGTGCCAGCAGCCGTAGGACAGGGGGCGACGAGACCCAGTACTTC.

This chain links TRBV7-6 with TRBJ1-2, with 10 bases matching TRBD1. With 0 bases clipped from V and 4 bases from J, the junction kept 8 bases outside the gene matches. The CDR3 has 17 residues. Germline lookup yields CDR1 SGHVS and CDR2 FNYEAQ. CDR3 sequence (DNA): TGTGCCAGCAGCTTAGCGGGGACAGGGGCTCTCGGCTATGGCTACACCTTC. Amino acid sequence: CASSLAGTGALGYGYTF.

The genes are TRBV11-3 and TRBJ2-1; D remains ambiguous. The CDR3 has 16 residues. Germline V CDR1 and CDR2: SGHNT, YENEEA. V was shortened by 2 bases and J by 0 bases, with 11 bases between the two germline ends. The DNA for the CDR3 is TGTGCCAGCAGCTTATTCGGTCAAAGCTCCTACAATGAGCAGTTCTTC. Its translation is CASSLFGQSSYNEQFF.

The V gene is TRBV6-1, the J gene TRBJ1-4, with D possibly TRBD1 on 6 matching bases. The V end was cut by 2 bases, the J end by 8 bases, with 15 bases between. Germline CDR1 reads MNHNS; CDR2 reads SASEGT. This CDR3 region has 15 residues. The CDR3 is CASSEWGGATEKLFF. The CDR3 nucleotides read TGTGCCAGCAGTGAATGGGGGGGCGCGACGGAAAAACTGTTTTTT.

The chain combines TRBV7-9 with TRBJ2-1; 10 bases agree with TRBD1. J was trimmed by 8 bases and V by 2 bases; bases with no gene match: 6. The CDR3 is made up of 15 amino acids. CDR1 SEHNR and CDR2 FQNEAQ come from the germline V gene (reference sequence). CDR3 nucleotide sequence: TGTGCCAGCAGCTTACCGGGACAGGGGAGGCATGAGCAGTTCTTC. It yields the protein CASSLPGQGRHEQFF.

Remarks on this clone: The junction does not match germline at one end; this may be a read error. The CDR3 is CASSYGPGQVF. The DNA of the CDR3 is TGTGCCAGCAGTTACGGCCCGGGACAGGTTTTT. The chain is built from TRBV6-5 and TRBJ1-3; 8 bases agree with TRBD1. This CDR3 has 11 residues. The germline CDR1 and CDR2 sequences are MNHEY and SVGAGI.

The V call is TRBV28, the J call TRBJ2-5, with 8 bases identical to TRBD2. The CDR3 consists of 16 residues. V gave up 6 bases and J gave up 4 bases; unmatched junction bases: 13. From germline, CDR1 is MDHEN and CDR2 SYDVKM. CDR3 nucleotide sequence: TGTGCCAGCAGCCTCGACTCAGCGGGAGTGGGAGAGACCCAGTACTTC. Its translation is CASSLDSAGVGETQYF.

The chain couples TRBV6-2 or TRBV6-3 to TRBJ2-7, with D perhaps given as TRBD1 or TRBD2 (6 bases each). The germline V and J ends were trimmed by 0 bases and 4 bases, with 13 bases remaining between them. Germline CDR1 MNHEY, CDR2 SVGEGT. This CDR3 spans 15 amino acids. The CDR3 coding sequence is TGTGCCAGCAGTTACTCAGGGGGGCTCACTTACGAGCAGTACTTC. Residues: CASSYSGGLTYEQYF.

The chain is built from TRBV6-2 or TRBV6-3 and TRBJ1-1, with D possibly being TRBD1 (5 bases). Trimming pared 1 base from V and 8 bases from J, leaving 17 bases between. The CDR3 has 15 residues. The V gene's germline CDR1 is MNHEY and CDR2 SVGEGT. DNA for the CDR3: TGTGCCAGCAGTTACTTTGGGACGTTTTCCAACGAAGCTTTCTTT. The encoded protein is CASSYFGTFSNEAFF.